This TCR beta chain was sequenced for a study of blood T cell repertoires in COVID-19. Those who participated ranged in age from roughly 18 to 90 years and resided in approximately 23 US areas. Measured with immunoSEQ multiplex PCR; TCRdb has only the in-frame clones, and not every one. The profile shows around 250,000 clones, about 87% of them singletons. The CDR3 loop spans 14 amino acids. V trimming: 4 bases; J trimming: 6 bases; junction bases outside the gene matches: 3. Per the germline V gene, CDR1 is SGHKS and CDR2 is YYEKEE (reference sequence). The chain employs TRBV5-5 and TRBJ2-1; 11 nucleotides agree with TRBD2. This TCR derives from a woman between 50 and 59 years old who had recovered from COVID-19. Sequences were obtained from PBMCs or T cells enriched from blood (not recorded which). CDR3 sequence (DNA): TGTGCCAGCAGCCGCACTAGCGGGAGCAATGAGCAGTTCTTC. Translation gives CASSRTSGSNEQFF.